This entry lists 7 T cell receptor beta chains sequenced from one sample in a study of T cells in women clearing cervical HPV infection (dated 2018 in TCRdb). To prepare the library, the immunoSEQ multiplex PCR assay was applied. What TCRdb holds here is the immuneACCESS table cut down to in-frame rearrangements. Part of the clones is not present; checked against another copy, under half of the missing clones reflect an unresolved V gene, and the others are unexplained. The table for this sample shows 35,000 to 45,000 clones. The ten largest clonotypes hold 4.5% to 6% of the sample. Sequencing was done on a sample of blood buffy coat. Receptors originate from a woman aged 18 to 75 with a cervical HPV16 infection that either progressed to CIN3+ or cleared (not recorded which).

A word on this clone: The read is 3 residues too short to cover the CDR3 end, so that end is filled in from the germline J gene. The V and J genes are TRBV19 and TRBJ2-7; the D gene is possibly TRBD1 (5 bases). The germline V gene encodes CDR1 LNHDA and CDR2 SQIVND (reference sequence). Trimming removed 3 bases at V and 1 base at J, with 13 bases between. The CDR3 is 15 residues long. CDR3 DNA (partial): TGTGCCAGTAGTATCGGGTCAGGGCGGTCCTACGAG. As protein: CASSIGSGRSYE. The full CDR3 protein reads CASSIGSGRSYEQYF. The full variable domain, rest sourced from reference TRBV19 and TRBJ2-7, is DGGITQSPKYLFRKEGQNVTLSCEQNLNHDAMYWYRQDPGQGLRLIYYSQIVNDFQKGDIAEGYSVSREKKESFPLTVTSAQKNPTAFYLCASSIGSGRSYEQYFGPGTRLTVT.

On this clone: The read ends 3 residues before the CDR3 terminus; that terminus is restored from the germline J gene. This chain joins TRBV28 and TRBJ1-6; TRBD1 might be the D (6 bases). This CDR3 contains 15 residues. Germline CDR1 is MDHEN and CDR2 is SYDVKM. With 2 bases removed from V and 10 bases from J, the gap between germline ends came to 15 bases. This CDR3 is CASSLVTGISSPLHF. The part of the CDR3 DNA that was read is TGTGCCAGCAGTTTAGTAACAGGGATTTCGTCACCC.

About this clone itself: The junction differs from germline at one of its ends, possibly a read error. The read halts 3 residues ahead of the CDR3 end, with the missing end drawn from the germline J gene. The chain employs TRBV5-1 and TRBJ2-3; 7 bases line up with TRBD2. Germline V gives CDR1 SGHRS, CDR2 YFSETQ. This CDR3 is built from 15 residues. The CDR3 sequence: CASSPVEAGAETQYF. CDR3 bases read: TGCGCCAGCAGCCCCGTAGAGGCGGGAGCAGAGACG.

As to this clone: The CDR3 is cut off 3 residues early in the read; its end comes from the germline J gene. The chain employs TRBV7-2 and TRBJ2-1, with 7 positions matching TRBD2. The CDR3 runs to 15 residues. V was pared by 4 bases and J by 9 bases, with 12 bases of the junction left unmatched. Germline V gene data show CDR1 as SGHTA and CDR2 as FQGNSA. CDR3 in amino acids: CASSYGAVRGSEQFF. Incomplete CDR3 DNA: TGTGCCAGCAGCTACGGCGCTGTACGCGGGAGTGAG.

As concerns this clone: The sequenced fragment ends 3 residues before the CDR3 boundary, so the rest is inferred from the germline J gene. The chain carries TRBV7-9 and TRBJ2-1; D might be TRBD1 (5 bases). Germline-derived CDR1 and CDR2 are SEHNR and FQNEAQ (reference sequence). With 5 bases removed from V and 4 bases from J, the gap between germline ends came to 9 bases. There are 13 residues in the CDR3. CDR3 DNA, as far as it was read: TGTGCCAGCAGCCCTACAGGATACAATGAG. Its translation: CASSPTGYNE. The whole CDR3 is CASSPTGYNEQFF.

As concerns this clone: The sequence runs out 3 residues before the end of the CDR3; the remainder is reconstructed from the germline J gene. The rearrangement joins TRBV5-1 to TRBJ2-1; 11 positions agree with TRBD2. CDR1 and CDR2 from the germline V gene are SGHRS and YFSETQ. This CDR3 comprises 17 residues. V lost 6 bases to trimming and J lost 8 bases; unmatched junction nucleotides: 16. Partial CDR3 DNA: TGCGCCAGCACCCCGGGTGGGACTAGCGGTCCACGGGATGAG. It encodes CASTPGGTSGPRDE. The entire CDR3 reads CASTPGGTSGPRDEQFF.

With respect to this clone: The CDR3 end lies 3 residues beyond the end of the read and is filled in from the germline J gene. This chain links TRBV20-1 with TRBJ1-5, with D unclear. V was clipped by 3 bases and J by 6 bases, with 9 bases between them. Germline V gene lookup returns CDR1 DFQATT and CDR2 SNEGSKA (reference sequence). This CDR3 has 12 amino acids. The CDR3 protein is CSARRVGQPQHF. The covered CDR3 bases are TGCAGTGCTAGGAGGGTTGGTCAGCCC.